One T cell receptor beta chain is described in this entry. Its cognate antigen is unknown. Sequence at one end of the junction differs from germline and may be a read error. Looked up from germline, CDR1 is MNHNY and CDR2 is SVGAGI (reference sequence). The CDR3 totals 17 residues. The source of the sample is a study of glioma-infiltrating T cells. Whole-study results and caveats: Gliomas, especially low-grade, showed above-expected tissue-blood divergence; non-neoplastic patients showed below.

Amplification of TCR alpha and beta CDR3 regions from RNA used iRepertoire nested multiplex PCR. Tissue mRNA or PBMC total RNA, about 90-450 ng, went into one-step reverse transcription and amplification. TCRdb itself ran the multiplex PCR reads through MiXCR, one entry per CDR3 protein. The table lists fewer than 200,000 distinct CDR3 sequences, about 46% of them singletons. The clonotype comes from a human donor with low-grade glioma or glioblastoma, undergoing nonglioma brain surgery, or in good health (not recorded which). The J gene is TRBJ2-2, the V gene TRBV6-6; D unclear. Sequencing was carried out using glioma tissue, nonneoplastic brain tissue, or PBMCs (not recorded which). This CDR3 is CASSARSGPVETVELFF. In DNA form, the CDR3 reads TGTGCCAGCAGTGCCCGCTCTGGGCCAGTAGAGACCGTGGAGCTGTTTTTT.